A single sample is the source of the 20 T cell receptor beta chains below, sequenced in a study of spatial heterogeneity in lung cancer. Time point described: sample taken at primary tumor resection. Whole RNA was taken from tumor, nontumor lung or frozen PBMC; it was then sequenced unsorted. TCRdb recomputed calls from the 5' RACE reads with MiXCR, one row per CDR3 protein. This table holds about 85,000 distinct CDR3 sequences, approximately 20% found once. The sequencing here drew on PBMCs, taken at surgery. The receptors here all came from a male donor with early-stage non-small cell lung cancer.

The chain uses TRBV20-1 and TRBJ2-3; no definite D call. Germline values: CDR1 DFQATT, CDR2 SNEGSKA (reference sequence). The CDR3 has 14 residues. V lost 6 bases to trimming and J lost 5 bases, with 18 bases between them. In nucleotides, the CDR3 is TGCAGTGCGCACACCCGGACCGGCGTAGATACGCAGTATTTT. It yields the protein CSAHTRTGVDTQYF.

The chain couples TRBV29-1 to TRBJ1-4; D remains ambiguous. V was trimmed by 4 bases and J by 6 bases, leaving 9 bases between them. CDR3 length: 12 amino acids. CDR1 SQVTM and CDR2 ANQGSEA come from the germline V gene. CDR3 protein: CSVVSADEKLFF. The CDR3 DNA reads as TGCAGCGTTGTCTCTGCAGATGAAAAACTGTTTTTT.

Details on this clonotype: A single base separates this from a much larger clone, so it may be a read error. The chain links TRBV18 to TRBJ2-6; D gene ambiguous. This CDR3 is 16 amino acids long. Germline V lookup: CDR1 KGHSH, CDR2 LQKENI. Trimming removed 0 bases from V and 0 bases from J, with 6 bases in between. CDR3 amino acids: CASSPPVASGANVLTF. The CDR3 coding sequence is TGTGCCAGCTCACCACCCGTTGCCTCTGGGGCCAACGTCCTGACTTTC.

This clonotype was seen at least ten times. This rearrangement joins TRBV5-1 to TRBJ2-7, with D unresolved. The CDR3 runs to 14 residues. V was cut by 0 bases and J by 3 bases, with 10 bases left in between. CDR1 SGHRS and CDR2 YFSETQ come from the germline V gene. In DNA, the CDR3 is TGCGCCAGCAGCTTGGGGCTGTACCTCTACGAGCAGTACTTC. This gives the protein CASSLGLYLYEQYF.

In its sample, this clonotype was seen many times. This chain uses TRBV6-5 with TRBJ1-6; maybe TRBD1 (6 bases). Germline lookup yields CDR1 MNHEY and CDR2 SVGAGI. Trimming cost V 7 bases and J 7 bases, with 14 bases left between them. The CDR3 has 14 amino acids. In nucleotides, the CDR3 is TGTGCCAGCACCCGGGGGCCTCCCAATTCACCCCTCCACTTT. Protein: CASTRGPPNSPLHF.

The chain employs TRBV5-1 and TRBJ1-1; D uncertain. The germline V gene has CDR1 SGHRS and CDR2 YFSETQ. The CDR3 spans 14 residues. Trimming cost V 1 base and J 2 bases, with 9 bases left between them. In DNA form, the CDR3 reads TGCGCCAGCAGCTTGTTAAAGGGTAACACTGAAGCTTTCTTT. This gives the protein CASSLLKGNTEAFF.

The J gene is TRBJ2-5, the V gene TRBV6-2 or TRBV6-3, with 8 bases identical to TRBD1. This CDR3 has 16 amino acids. Germline values: CDR1 MNHEY, CDR2 SVGEGT. Trimming at V came to 2 bases and at J to 2 bases, leaving 7 bases not matched to a gene. The CDR3: CASSYGTGNSQETQYF. The CDR3 DNA sequence: TGTGCCAGCAGTTACGGGACAGGCAACTCACAAGAGACCCAGTACTTC.

Only a few counts were recorded for this clonotype. J is TRBJ2-5 and V is TRBV6-1, with D perhaps TRBD1 or TRBD2 (5 bases each). V was cut by 0 bases and J by 4 bases, with 21 bases left in between. The CDR3 runs 18 residues. Germline CDR1 MNHNS, CDR2 SASEGT. CDR3 nucleotides: TGTGCCAGCAGTGAAGCGCCGCTTCGGGGCGGAGGACGAGAGACCCAGTACTTC. Protein sequence: CASSEAPLRGGGRETQYF.

V usage is TRBV29-1 and J usage is TRBJ2-1, with 8 nucleotides matching TRBD2. The germline gives CDR1 SQVTM, CDR2 ANQGSEA. J gave up 8 bases and V 1 base, and 4 bases lay outside the gene matches. The CDR3 length is 13 residues. The CDR3 nucleotides read TGCAGCGTTGAAGGGTTACTAGCGGATGAGCAGTTCTTC. Encoded protein: CSVEGLLADEQFF.

The chain joins TRBV19 to TRBJ1-6; no reliable D call. The CDR3 contains 13 residues. Germline loops: CDR1 LNHDA, CDR2 SQIVND (reference sequence). V shed 9 bases and J shed 7 bases, with 13 bases lying between them. CDR3 coding DNA: TGTGCCAGCACCGACGGGTGGAATTCACCCCTCCACTTT. This encodes CASTDGWNSPLHF.

The chain joins TRBV2 to TRBJ2-1, with 7 bases matching TRBD2. The CDR3 contains 16 residues. Trimming cost V 6 bases and J 0 bases; bases outside gene matches: 8. CDR1 is SNHLY and CDR2 is FYNNEI in the germline V gene. CDR3 region: CASRRIRGDSYNEQFF. The CDR3 DNA is TGTGCCAGCAGGAGGATCCGGGGGGACTCCTACAATGAGCAGTTCTTC. Complete variable domain (other parts from reference TRBV2 and TRBJ2-1): EPEVTQTPSHQVTQMGQEVILRCVPISNHLYFYWYRQILGQKVEFLVSFYNNEISEKSEIFDDQFSVERPDGSNFTLKIRSTKLEDSAMYFCASRRIRGDSYNEQFFGPGTRLTVL.

The V gene is TRBV27, the J gene TRBJ2-3, with TRBD1 identical over 10 bases. The CDR3 covers 16 residues. With V trimmed by 5 bases and J by 3 bases, 8 bases remained unmatched. Looked up from germline, CDR1 is MNHEY and CDR2 is SMNVEV (reference sequence). CDR3 in DNA: TGTGCCAGCAGTGCGACCGGGACAGGGGTGACAGATACGCAGTATTTT. Residues: CASSATGTGVTDTQYF.

This clonotype was seen only a few times. CDR3 sequence (DNA): TGTGCCAGCAGACTACCGGGCCCCGAGTGGACAGATACGCAGTATTTT. Translating it yields CASRLPGPEWTDTQYF. This chain joins TRBV28 and TRBJ2-3; D call uncertain. The CDR3 is made up of 16 amino acids. Trimming stripped 6 bases from V and 3 bases from J, with 19 bases between. Per germline, CDR1 MDHEN and CDR2 SYDVKM.

This clonotype was picked up many times. V gene TRBV20-1 combines with J gene TRBJ2-7; the match to TRBD1 covers 8 bases. The J segment lost 5 bases and the V segment lost 5 bases, leaving 8 bases of the junction unmatched. The germline CDR1 and CDR2 sequences are DFQATT and SNEGSKA (reference sequence). The CDR3 has 13 residues. The CDR3 sequence: CSAVRDRGHEQYF. The CDR3 DNA sequence: TGCAGTGCTGTACGCGACAGGGGTCACGAGCAGTACTTC.

This clonotype was detected many times. This chain joins TRBV29-1 and TRBJ1-1, with a possible D match to TRBD1 (5 bases). The CDR3 covers 13 residues. CDR1 is SQVTM and CDR2 is ANQGSEA in the germline V gene. Trimming stripped 7 bases from V and 7 bases from J, with 19 bases between. Here the CDR3 DNA reads TGCAGCGCCCTAAGGGGCGTGAATGATGAAGCTTTCTTT. Its translation: CSALRGVNDEAFF.

This chain uses TRBV20-1 with TRBJ2-3; D might be TRBD2 (6 bases). Trimming took 0 bases from V and 5 from J, leaving 18 bases between them. Germline V gene lookup returns CDR1 DFQATT and CDR2 SNEGSKA (reference sequence). This CDR3 comprises 16 residues. CDR3 sequence reads: CSARDLRIARGDTQYF. The CDR3 bases are TGCAGTGCTAGAGATTTGAGGATCGCGCGGGGAGATACGCAGTATTTT.

The V gene is TRBV12-3 or TRBV12-4, the J gene TRBJ2-2; TRBD1 might be the D (5 bases). This CDR3 is built from 13 residues. The V end was cut by 6 bases, the J end by 1 base, with 6 bases between. CDR3 bases: TGTGCCAGCAGACAGGTGAACACCGGGGAGCTGTTTTTT. Amino acid sequence: CASRQVNTGELFF.

A few counts support this clonotype. V gene TRBV11-2 combines with J gene TRBJ1-1, with TRBD1 as a possible D gene (5 bases). The V end was cut by 2 bases, the J end by 3 bases, with 16 bases between. The V gene's germline CDR1 is SGHAT and CDR2 FQNNGV. The CDR3 is 16 amino acids. In DNA form, the CDR3 reads TGTGCCAGCAGCTTAAGATCTACCCTAGGGGACACTGAAGCTTTCTTT. As protein: CASSLRSTLGDTEAFF. Variable domain in full (rest from reference TRBV11-2 and TRBJ1-1): EAGVAQSPRYKIIEKRQSVAFWCNPISGHATLYWYQQILGQGPKLLIQFQNNGVVDDSQLPKDRFSAERLKGVDSTLKIQPAKLEDSAVYLCASSLRSTLGDTEAFFGQGTRLTVV.

This clonotype was observed a handful of times. The rearrangement joins TRBV10-3 to TRBJ1-4; unclear D gene. Germline V CDR1 and CDR2: ENHRY, SYGVKD. The CDR3 runs 12 residues. The V end was cut by 8 bases, the J end by 8 bases, with 12 bases between. In DNA, the CDR3 is TGTGCCATCGGAAATCGCGGAGAAAAACTGTTTTTT. This encodes CAIGNRGEKLFF.

This clonotype was recorded at least ten times. The chain couples TRBV20-1 to TRBJ1-1; the match to TRBD1 covers 9 bases. This CDR3 has 16 residues. Germline CDR1 reads DFQATT; CDR2 reads SNEGSKA (reference sequence). V was clipped by 6 bases and J by 4 bases; unmatched bases: 15. CDR3 nucleotides: TGCAGTGCCCTCGGCCGGGACAGGGAAAAGGGCACTGAAGCTTTCTTT. Its protein product is CSALGRDREKGTEAFF.